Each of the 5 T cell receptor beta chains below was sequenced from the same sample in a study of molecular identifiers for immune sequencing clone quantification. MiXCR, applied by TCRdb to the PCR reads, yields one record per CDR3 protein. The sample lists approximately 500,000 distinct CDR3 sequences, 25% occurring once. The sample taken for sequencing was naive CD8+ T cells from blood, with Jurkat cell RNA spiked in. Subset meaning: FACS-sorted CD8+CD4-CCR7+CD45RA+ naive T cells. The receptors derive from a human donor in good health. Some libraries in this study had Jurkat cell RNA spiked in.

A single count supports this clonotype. This chain's CDR3 is CSAWDRDSYEQYF. The DNA of the CDR3 is TGCAGTGCTTGGGACAGGGATTCCTACGAGCAGTACTTC. The J gene is TRBJ2-7, the V gene TRBV20-1, with 9 bases lining up with TRBD1. Germline V gene lookup returns CDR1 DFQATT and CDR2 SNEGSKA (reference sequence). This CDR3 contains 13 residues. V lost 5 bases and J lost 1; bases outside the gene matches: 3.

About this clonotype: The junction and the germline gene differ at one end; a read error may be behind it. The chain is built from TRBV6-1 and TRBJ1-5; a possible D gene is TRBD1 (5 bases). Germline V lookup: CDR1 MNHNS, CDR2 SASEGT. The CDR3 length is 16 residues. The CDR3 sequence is CARSAPAREVGPPPHF. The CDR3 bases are TGTGCCCGCAGTGCACCGGCCAGGGAGGTTGGTCCGCCCCCGCATTTT.

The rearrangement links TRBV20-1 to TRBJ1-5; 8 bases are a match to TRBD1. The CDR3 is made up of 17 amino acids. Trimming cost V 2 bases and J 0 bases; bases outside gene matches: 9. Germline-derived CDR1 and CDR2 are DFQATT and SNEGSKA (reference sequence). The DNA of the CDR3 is TGCAGTGCTAGATTGGGACAGGAGTTGTATAGCAATCAGCCCCAGCATTTT. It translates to CSARLGQELYSNQPQHF.

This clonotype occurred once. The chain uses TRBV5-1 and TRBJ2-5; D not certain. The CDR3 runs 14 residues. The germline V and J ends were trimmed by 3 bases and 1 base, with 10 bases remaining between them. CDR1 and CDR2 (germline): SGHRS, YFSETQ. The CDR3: CASSWNGLQETQYF. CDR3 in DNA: TGCGCCAGCAGCTGGAACGGGCTCCAAGAGACCCAGTACTTC.

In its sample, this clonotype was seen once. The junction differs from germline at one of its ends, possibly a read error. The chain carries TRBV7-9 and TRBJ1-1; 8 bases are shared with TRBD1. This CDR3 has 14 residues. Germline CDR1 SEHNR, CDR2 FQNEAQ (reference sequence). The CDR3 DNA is TGTGCCAGCAGCTTTTCAGGGGGCTTGCCTGAATCTTTCTTT. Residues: CASSFSGGLPESFF.